The T cell receptor beta chain under discussion was sequenced for a study of T cell clonotyping in hematopoietic cell transplantation. Profiling relied on immunoSEQ multiplex PCR, and the TCRdb table lists in-frame clones only, not all of them. The profile shows around 80,000 clones, 90% to 96% of them singletons. This CDR3 contains 14 residues. V was pared by 1 base and J by 2 bases, with 3 bases of the junction left unmatched. Germline CDR1 is GTSNPN and CDR2 is SVGIG (reference sequence). Time point here: recipient sample about 28 days before transplant, after cytoreduction. Recipient blood drawn about 28 days pretransplant and days 30, 100, 180 after. Comments on this clone: What it recognizes is unknown.

Study results and caveats: Graft donor and pretransplant recipient Inverse Simpson Index values predicted broader posttransplant TCR diversity. After transplant, recipient diversity fell while pathologically expanded clonotypes grew through day 180.

The chain carries TRBV30 and TRBJ1-2; 8 positions agree with TRBD1. The material was peripheral blood mononuclear cells, obtained before stem cell transplant. The receptor comes from a woman aged 45-65 years with acute myeloid leukemia. Some clones in this sample may be carry-over from other donors' samples. CDR3 sequence reads: CAWSGGQGNYGYTF. CDR3 DNA: TGTGCCTGGAGTGGAGGACAGGGCAACTATGGCTACACCTTC.